These T cell receptor beta chains were read from a single sample in a study of response to subunit inactivated influenza vaccine. TCRdb itself ran the RT-PCR reads through MiXCR, one entry per CDR3 protein. The profile shows around 530,000 distinct CDR3 sequences, 16% of them singletons. The specimen was CD4+ T cells sorted from PBMCs, collected less than 30 months after vaccination. The receptors stem from a man aged 45-69 years who received an inactivated influenza vaccine. Both conserved end residues are part of each CDR3. A D gene is named only where the DNA matches it firmly. A clone size is listed for some rows: how often the clone was seen (once, few, many), or a class if it is expanded.

clone_size cdr3_length d_call j_call v_call cdr3_nt cdr3_aa
NA 16 NA TRBJ1-3 TRBV15 TGTGCCACCTTCCCCGGGGGGGCCCACTTGGGAAACACCATATATTTT CATFPGGAHLGNTIYF
few 16 NA TRBJ1-2 TRBV9 TGTGCCAGCAGCGCACAGGAGGGCCTAATTAACTATGGCTACACCTTC CASSAQEGLINYGYTF
few 14 TRBD1 TRBJ2-7 TRBV24-1 TGTGCCGCCGAGAGGCACAGGGGTCCCTACGAGCAGTACTTC CAAERHRGPYEQYF
few 12 NA TRBJ1-1 TRBV3-1 TGTGCCAGCAGCCAAGGGACGGAAGAAGCTTTCTTT CASSQGTEEAFF
NA 17 TRBD1 TRBJ2-2 TRBV4-3 TGCGCCAGCAGCCAAGATCGGCCGGGACAGGGGACCGGGGAGCTGTTTTTT CASSQDRPGQGTGELFF
NA 13 NA TRBJ2-7 TRBV3-1 TGTGCCAGCAGCCAGGCGGCTAGTGCCGAGCAGTACTTC CASSQAASAEQYF
NA 11 NA TRBJ2-7 TRBV10-2 TGCGCCAGCAGTGAGCGGGGGGAGCAGTACTTC CASSERGEQYF
NA 13 NA TRBJ2-5 TRBV5-1 TGCGCCAGCAGCTTGGCGGCCTACGAGACCCAGTACTTC CASSLAAYETQYF
NA 14 TRBD2 TRBJ2-7 TRBV20-1 TGCAGTGCTGATGGGCGGGGGGGCTCCTACGAGCAGTACTTC CSADGRGGSYEQYF
few 14 NA TRBJ1-2 TRBV24-1 TGTGCCACCAGTGATTCCCGGAGGGGTTTCGGCTACACCTTC CATSDSRRGFGYTF
few 10 NA TRBJ1-1 TRBV29-1 TGCAGCGGGGGGGAAGCTGAAGCTTTCTTT CSGGEAEAFF
many 14 NA TRBJ1-3 TRBV5-6 TGTGCCAGCAGCCCCGTTGGCGGGACAAACACCATATATTTT CASSPVGGTNTIYF
NA 14 NA TRBJ2-5 TRBV7-2 TGTGCCAGCAGCTTGGGCAGGGGATTAGAGACCCAGTACTTC CASSLGRGLETQYF
NA 17 TRBD2 TRBJ2-1 TRBV5-1 TGCGCCAGCAGCTTGGGGACTAGCGGGAACCCACACAATGAGCAGTTCTTC CASSLGTSGNPHNEQFF
NA 17 TRBD2 TRBJ2-1 TRBV28 TGTGCCAGCAGTTTATCGAGAGGGACTAGCGGAAGTGATGAGCAGTTCTTC CASSLSRGTSGSDEQFF